This T cell receptor (beta chain) stems from a study of cytomegalovirus exposure and HLA in healthy donors. Of note for this clone: The antigen is unknown.

The CDR3 is made up of 13 amino acids. CDR1 is MNHNS, CDR2 SASEGT, per germline. V was cut by 7 bases and J by 7 bases, with 13 bases left in between. Study-wide results and caveats: Roughly even sequencing depth across donors was the assumption behind the presence/absence analyses.

The PCR made use of 60 Vbeta and 13 Jbeta primers. The assay was immunoSEQ multiplex PCR, and TCRdb's table has in-frame clones only and misses some. The sample's table shows about 200,000 clones. The rearrangement joins TRBV6-1 to TRBJ2-2; possible D gene TRBD1, 5 bases. Sequencing used PBMCs. The sequence came from a girl aged 2-10 years in good health and CMV-seropositive. This chain's CDR3 is CASNHQGVGELFF. The CDR3 DNA reads TGTGCCAGCAACCATCAGGGTGTCGGGGAGCTGTTTTTT.